This T cell receptor (beta chain) was captured in a study of CD8 T cells in Susac syndrome. Study-level findings and limits: The study recognized that its TCR sequencing and HLA analysis covered a relatively small number of individuals.

CD8+ and CD4+ T cells from blood underwent TCR beta sequencing. Both CD4+ and CD8+ T cells were negatively isolated, and TEMRA cells underwent FACS enrichment. Random hexamers were used to reverse transcribe an amount of about 0.5 to 1 ug RNA. TCR beta CDR3 was amplified by immunoSEQ multiplex PCR. This amplification extended across 54 Vbeta and 13 Jbeta segments. One entry per CDR3 protein, called by TCRdb with MiXCR from the immunoSEQ multiplex PCR reads. In the table there are approximately 130,000 distinct CDR3 sequences, less than 95% of which are singletons. Trimming cost V 2 bases and J 4 bases, with 14 bases left between them. Per the germline V gene, CDR1 is GTSNPN and CDR2 is SVGIG (reference sequence). The CDR3 is 14 residues long. In its sample, this clonotype was seen once. Its antigen is unidentified.

The chain joins TRBV30 to TRBJ1-2; no clear D gene. The sample was CD4+ T cells from PBMCs. The sequence came from a human donor in good health. CDR3 in DNA: TGTGCCTGGAGTTTGAAGGCGGGGTCCTATGGCTACACCTTC. It is translated as CAWSLKAGSYGYTF.